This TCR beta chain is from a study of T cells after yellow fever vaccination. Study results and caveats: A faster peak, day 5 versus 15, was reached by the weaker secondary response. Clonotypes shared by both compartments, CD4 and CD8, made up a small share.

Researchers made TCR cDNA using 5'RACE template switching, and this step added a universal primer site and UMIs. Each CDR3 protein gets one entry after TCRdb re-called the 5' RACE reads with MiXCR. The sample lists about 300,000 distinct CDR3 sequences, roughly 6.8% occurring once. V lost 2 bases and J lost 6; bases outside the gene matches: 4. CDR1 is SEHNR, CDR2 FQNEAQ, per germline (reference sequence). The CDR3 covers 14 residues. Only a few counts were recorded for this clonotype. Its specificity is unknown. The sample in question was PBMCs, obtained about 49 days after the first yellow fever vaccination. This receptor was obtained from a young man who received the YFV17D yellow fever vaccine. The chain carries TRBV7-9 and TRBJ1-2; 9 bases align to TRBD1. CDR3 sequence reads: CASSLPRTGDGYTF. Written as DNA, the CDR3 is TGTGCCAGCAGCTTACCCCGGACAGGGGATGGCTACACCTTC.